One sample yielded the 15 T cell receptor beta chains listed below, sequenced in a study of human T cells and chemical hapten exposure. Each CDR3 protein is one row after TCRdb ran MiXCR on the RACE reads. The sample has 300,000 to 400,000 distinct CDR3 sequences; 5.5% to 8% are singletons. Time point defined: patch test 1, 2 weeks after DPC sensitization. Indicated treatment: therapeutic diphenylcyclopropenone sensitization with weekly scalp DPC. The sample here was whole blood, taken in connection with sensitization to the hapten diphenylcyclopropenone (DPC). All receptors come from a woman younger than 30 with alopecia areata. Some clones in this sample may be carry-over from other donors' samples.

This clonotype was seen repeatedly, ten times or more. This sequence joins TRBV12-3 or TRBV12-4 and TRBJ1-1, with D uncertain. The CDR3 length is 13 residues. Trimming took 4 bases from V and 0 from J, leaving 6 bases between them. DNA of the CDR3: TGTGCCAGCAGTTCACAGATGAACACTGAAGCTTTCTTT. Protein product: CASSSQMNTEAFF.

This clonotype appeared a few times. CDR3 nucleotides: TGTGCCAGCAGCCTGGACAGGGTCGGCGAGCAGTACTTC. Protein: CASSLDRVGEQYF. The gene calls are TRBV5-4 and TRBJ2-7, with 8 bases that match TRBD1. Germline loops: CDR1 SGHNT, CDR2 YYREEE (reference sequence). The J segment lost 6 bases and the V segment lost 4 bases, leaving 6 bases of the junction unmatched. This CDR3 is built from 13 residues.

This clonotype has a handful of counts. This sequence joins TRBV3-1 and TRBJ2-2, with 7 nucleotides matching TRBD1. The CDR3 consists of 14 residues. The V segment lost 8 bases and the J segment 5 bases; nucleotides outside the gene matches: 8. Germline lookup yields CDR1 LGHDT and CDR2 YNNKEL (reference sequence). The DNA for the CDR3 is TGTGCCAGCGGGGACAGAGTTGGTACCGGGGAGCTGTTTTTT. Encoded protein: CASGDRVGTGELFF.

This clonotype was counted between two and nine times. The V gene is TRBV4-1, the J gene TRBJ1-5; 8 bases match TRBD1. CDR3 length equals 15 residues. Germline V gives CDR1 MGHRA, CDR2 YSYEKL. V was pared by 3 bases and J by 11 bases, with 12 bases of the junction left unmatched. The CDR3 region is CASSQEGQGLRAQHF. CDR3 nucleotide sequence: TGCGCCAGCAGCCAGGAAGGACAGGGCCTCCGGGCCCAGCATTTT.

J is TRBJ1-1 and V is TRBV7-9; 8 positions match TRBD1. With 1 base clipped from V and 5 bases from J, the junction kept 6 bases outside the gene matches. This CDR3 comprises 15 residues. Germline V CDR1 and CDR2: SEHNR, FQNEAQ (reference sequence). The CDR3 here is CASSLGGQAETEAFF. The DNA for the CDR3 is TGTGCCAGCAGCTTAGGGGGACAGGCAGAGACTGAAGCTTTCTTT.

This clonotype has a handful of counts. This rearrangement joins TRBV5-1 to TRBJ2-7; 7 nucleotides match TRBD1. The J segment lost 2 bases and the V segment lost 1 base, leaving 9 bases of the junction unmatched. This CDR3 has 16 residues. Germline V CDR1 and CDR2: SGHRS, YFSETQ. In DNA form, the CDR3 reads TGCGCCAGCAGCTTGAGGGCGACAGGGAAGGCCTACGAGCAGTACTTC. It translates to CASSLRATGKAYEQYF. Combining the CDR3 with reference TRBV5-1 and TRBJ2-7 gives the whole variable domain KAGVTQTPRYLIKTRGQQVTLSCSPISGHRSVSWYQQTPGQGLQFLFEYFSETQRNKGNFPGRFSGRQFSNSRSEMNVSTLELGDSALYLCASSLRATGKAYEQYFGPGTRLTVT.

The chain employs TRBV7-2 and TRBJ2-4; D perhaps matches TRBD1 (7 bases). From germline, CDR1 is SGHTA and CDR2 FQGNSA. The V end lost 3 bases, the J end lost 0 bases, and 9 bases lay between the germline ends. This CDR3 spans 15 amino acids. Here the CDR3 reads CASSFRGVAKNIQYF. The CDR3 DNA reads TGTGCCAGCAGCTTCAGGGGGGTAGCCAAAAACATTCAGTACTTC.

This clonotype was counted at least ten times. The gene calls are TRBV7-2 and TRBJ2-3; D may be TRBD1 (6 bases). Germline V gives CDR1 SGHTA, CDR2 FQGNSA. The CDR3 totals 15 residues. V was cut by 0 bases and J by 2 bases, with 9 bases left in between. CDR3 sequence (DNA): TGTGCCAGCAGCTTAGCGGCAGGGGCCACAGATACGCAGTATTTT. Translating gives CASSLAAGATDTQYF. The entire variable domain, with the rest obtained from reference TRBV7-2 and TRBJ2-3, is as follows: GAGVSQSPSNKVTEKGKDVELRCDPISGHTALYWYRQSLGQGLEFLIYFQGNSAPDKSGLPSDRFSAERTGGSVSTLTIQRTQQEDSAVYLCASSLAAGATDTQYFGPGTRLTVL.

This clonotype was counted only a few times. This sequence joins TRBV6-2 or TRBV6-3 and TRBJ2-7, with D perhaps matching TRBD2 (6 bases). The CDR3 sequence is 14 residues long. Per the germline V gene, CDR1 is MNHEY and CDR2 is SVGEGT. V shed 6 bases and J shed 1 base, with 13 bases lying between them. The CDR3 sequence: CASSRRLESYEQYF. DNA for the CDR3: TGTGCCAGCAGCCGAAGACTAGAATCCTACGAGCAGTACTTC.

V and J are TRBV6-2 or TRBV6-3 and TRBJ1-1; 9 positions agree with TRBD1. The length of the CDR3 is 17 residues. Germline loops: CDR1 MNHEY, CDR2 SVGEGT. Unmatched junction bases numbered 10, after V lost 5 bases and J lost 0 bases. CDR3 sequence: CASSTTGGRRMNTEAFF. The CDR3, as DNA: TGTGCCAGCAGTACAACAGGGGGCAGAAGGATGAACACTGAAGCTTTCTTT.

This clonotype was counted at least ten times. The genes are TRBV12-3 or TRBV12-4 and TRBJ2-3, with 9 bases matching TRBD2. The CDR3 has 14 amino acids. The ends lost 6 bases at V and 1 base at J; junction bases unmatched: 2. In nucleotides, the CDR3 is TGTGCCAGCAGCAAGCGGGGGGGCACAGATACGCAGTATTTT. It yields the protein CASSKRGGTDTQYF.

DNA of the CDR3: TGTGCCACTGGGCCAGTGGGGGCCCCCAGGACCCAGTACTTC. Its protein is CATGPVGAPRTQYF. This chain connects TRBV6-5 to TRBJ2-5; possibly TRBD1 for D (6 bases). Trimming removed 10 bases from V and 7 bases from J, with 22 bases in between. Looked up from germline, CDR1 is MNHEY and CDR2 is SVGAGI. The length of the CDR3 is 14 residues.

CDR3 bases: TGTGCCAGCAGGAAACAGACGGGGACGAACACCGGGGAGCTGTTTTTT. Its translation is CASRKQTGTNTGELFF. The chain is built from TRBV14 and TRBJ2-2; the D gene is possibly TRBD2 (5 bases). This CDR3 has 16 amino acids. V was trimmed by 6 bases and J by 0 bases, leaving 14 bases between them. Germline CDR1 SGHDN, CDR2 FVKESK.

This chain connects TRBV20-1 to TRBJ2-3; 7 bases are a match to TRBD1. The trim removed 6 bases at V and 3 bases at J, leaving 12 bases unmatched. CDR1 DFQATT and CDR2 SNEGSKA come from the germline V gene (reference sequence). This CDR3 region has 15 residues. The CDR3 sequence: CSALTGMVVTDTQYF. In DNA form, the CDR3 reads TGCAGTGCCTTGACAGGGATGGTGGTGACAGATACGCAGTATTTT.

This clonotype was counted between two and nine times. The rearrangement uses TRBV5-1 and TRBJ1-1; D unclear. This CDR3 region has 14 residues. From germline, CDR1 is SGHRS and CDR2 YFSETQ. With 1 base removed from V and 3 bases from J, the gap between germline ends came to 10 bases. The CDR3 DNA follows: TGCGCCAGCAGCTTGCTAGGCTCTGACACTGAAGCTTTCTTT. Translated: CASSLLGSDTEAFF.